Each of the 29 T cell receptor beta chains below was sequenced from the same sample in a study of cytomegalovirus exposure and HLA in healthy donors. Both 60 Vbeta primers and 13 Jbeta primers went into the PCR. The repertoire was sequenced with immunoSEQ multiplex PCR; TCRdb's copy has only in-frame clones and lacks some. The repertoire has about 130,000 clones, 65% to 90% of them found once; the top ten carry about 2.5%. Source material: PBMCs. The source of these receptors is a man aged 50 to 59 in good health and CMV-seronegative.

The chain combines TRBV29-1 with TRBJ1-2; 7 nucleotides align to TRBD1. The germline V gene has CDR1 SQVTM and CDR2 ANQGSEA. J gave up 0 bases and V 4 bases, and 2 bases lay outside the gene matches. The CDR3 extends over 13 amino acids. CDR3 coding DNA: TGCAGCGTTGGGGACAGAACTAACTATGGCTACACCTTC. It translates to CSVGDRTNYGYTF.

The chain has TRBV2 and TRBJ1-5; no reliable D call. This CDR3 region has 14 residues. V lost 3 bases and J lost 4, with 10 bases in between. The germline V gene encodes CDR1 SNHLY and CDR2 FYNNEI. The CDR3 bases are TGTGCCAGCAGTGACAGGCGTGGGAATCAGCCCCAGCATTTT. Protein: CASSDRRGNQPQHF.

The chain carries TRBV10-3 and TRBJ1-1; 10 positions match TRBD1. V was pared by 10 bases and J by 2 bases, with 7 bases of the junction left unmatched. CDR1 is ENHRY, CDR2 SYGVKD, per germline. The CDR3 length is 14 residues. DNA of the CDR3: TGTGCCACCGGGACAGGGGCGCAAAACACTGAAGCTTTCTTT. The encoded protein is CATGTGAQNTEAFF.

CDR3 loop: CASSSTGGITYEQYF. DNA for the CDR3: TGTGCCAGCAGTTCTACCGGGGGAATCACCTACGAGCAGTACTTC. The V gene is TRBV27, the J gene TRBJ2-7, with D perhaps matching TRBD2 (6 bases). V lost 4 bases and J 2 bases, leaving 15 bases between the germline ends. The CDR3 runs 15 residues. Germline values: CDR1 MNHEY, CDR2 SMNVEV (reference sequence).

The rearrangement links TRBV2 to TRBJ2-3; possible D gene TRBD1, 6 bases. This CDR3 contains 13 residues. The V gene's germline CDR1 is SNHLY and CDR2 FYNNEI. The V and J ends lost 3 bases and 3 bases respectively, with 7 bases between them. Written as DNA, the CDR3 is TGTGCCAGCAGTGATCAGGGGACAGATACGCAGTATTTT. Translation: CASSDQGTDTQYF.

This chain connects TRBV5-6 to TRBJ2-7, with D maybe TRBD2 (6 bases). Germline V gene sequence: CDR1 SGHDT, CDR2 YYEEEE. Trimming left V 4 bases short and J 2 bases short, with 13 bases between. The CDR3 consists of 14 residues. The CDR3 bases are TGTGCCAGCAGCCCGGAGGGCGGTCCCTACGAGCAGTACTTC. Its translation is CASSPEGGPYEQYF.

V and J are TRBV4-2 and TRBJ1-1; D is unresolved. Germline V CDR1 and CDR2: LGHNA, YNFKEQ. V lost 9 bases, J lost 0 bases, and 8 bases lay in between. The CDR3 is made up of 12 amino acids. CDR3 DNA: TGTGCCAGTTCCGGTTTGAACACTGAAGCTTTCTTT. This gives the protein CASSGLNTEAFF.

V and J are TRBV4-1 and TRBJ2-7; D is unresolved. Between the trimmed V and J ends, which lost 4 bases and 2 bases, there was a span of 15 bases. The CDR3 totals 15 residues. The germline gives CDR1 MGHRA, CDR2 YSYEKL. CDR3 sequence (DNA): TGCGCCAGCAGCCCCAGTGGCGGTAAAACCTACGAGCAGTACTTC. Protein product: CASSPSGGKTYEQYF.

The chain combines TRBV19 with TRBJ1-5, with D possibly being TRBD1 (6 bases). The germline CDR1 and CDR2 sequences are LNHDA and SQIVND (reference sequence). V was clipped by 1 base and J by 3 bases, with 16 bases between them. The CDR3 totals 17 residues. In DNA form, the CDR3 reads TGTGCCAGTAGTATAGGGGGGGGCTCGATCCTCAATCAGCCCCAGCATTTT. Protein sequence: CASSIGGGSILNQPQHF.

This chain links TRBV5-1 with TRBJ2-1, with 11 nucleotides matching TRBD2. CDR1 SGHRS and CDR2 YFSETQ come from the germline V gene. The CDR3 covers 16 residues. V shed 3 bases, J shed 6 bases, and the junction held 8 bases outside the gene matches. The CDR3 bases are TGCGCCAGCAGCTCCTTTAGCGGGGGGGCCAGCAATGAGCAGTTCTTC. It codes for CASSSFSGGASNEQFF.

V usage is TRBV6-1 and J usage is TRBJ2-1; 13 positions agree with TRBD2. With 4 bases clipped from V and 10 bases from J, the junction kept 7 bases outside the gene matches. Germline V lookup: CDR1 MNHNS, CDR2 SASEGT. This CDR3 region has 15 residues. The CDR3 region is CASSALAGGRGEQFF. Here the CDR3 DNA reads TGTGCCAGCAGTGCACTAGCGGGGGGGCGCGGGGAGCAGTTCTTC.

This clone has more than one count but fewer than ten. The DNA for the CDR3 is TGCGCCAGCAGCCAAGAACAGGGGTTAGAGACCCAGTACTTC. Protein sequence: CASSQEQGLETQYF. This chain links TRBV4-1 with TRBJ2-5; TRBD1 aligns across 7 bases. Germline CDR1 and CDR2: MGHRA and YSYEKL. The CDR3 loop spans 14 amino acids. The junction had 2 bases not matched to a gene; V was cut back by 0 bases and J by 4 bases.

The chain uses TRBV7-9 and TRBJ1-2; D gene ambiguous. Germline V gene sequence: CDR1 SEHNR, CDR2 FQNEAQ (reference sequence). The V and J ends lost 1 base and 7 bases respectively, with 16 bases between them. CDR3 length equals 15 residues. In DNA form, the CDR3 reads TGTGCCAGCAGCTTAGAGCAGGTTAGGATCGCTGGCTACACCTTC. Its protein is CASSLEQVRIAGYTF. The full variable domain, in which reference TRBV7-9 and TRBJ1-2 provide the parts outside the CDR3, is DTGVSQNPRHKITKRGQNVTFRCDPISEHNRLYWYRQTLGQGPEFLTYFQNEAQLEKSRLLSDRFSAERPKGSFSTLEIQRTEQGDSAMYLCASSLEQVRIAGYTFGSGTRLTVV.

This sequence joins TRBV2 and TRBJ2-1; 7 bases are shared with TRBD2. This CDR3 is 16 amino acids long. Losses at the gene ends were 4 bases for V and 0 bases for J; bases not matched to a gene: 6. Per germline, CDR1 SNHLY and CDR2 FYNNEI. The CDR3 bases are TGTGCCAGCAGTGGTTCGGGGGGAAGCTCCTACAATGAGCAGTTCTTC. The encoded protein is CASSGSGGSSYNEQFF.

The rearrangement uses TRBV7-2 and TRBJ1-5, with D perhaps TRBD1 (5 bases). The CDR3 runs 15 residues. Germline V gene lookup returns CDR1 SGHTA and CDR2 FQGNSA. The germline V and J ends were trimmed by 2 bases and 5 bases, with 13 bases remaining between them. This CDR3 reads CASSLYDSSYQPQHF. DNA of the CDR3: TGTGCCAGCAGCTTATATGACAGTTCTTATCAGCCCCAGCATTTT.

V gene TRBV18 combines with J gene TRBJ1-2; a weak D match, TRBD1 (6 bases). The CDR3 runs to 13 residues. V lost 4 bases and J lost 4, with 10 bases in between. Germline values: CDR1 KGHSH, CDR2 LQKENI. The CDR3: CASSRDRSYGYTF. For the CDR3, the DNA is TGTGCCAGCTCACGTGACAGGAGCTATGGCTACACCTTC.

The chain couples TRBV7-9 to TRBJ1-4, with 7 nucleotides matching TRBD1. The trim removed 8 bases at V and 6 bases at J, leaving 3 bases unmatched. The germline CDR1 and CDR2 sequences are SEHNR and FQNEAQ (reference sequence). This CDR3 has 12 residues. CDR3 sequence (DNA): TGTGCCAGCCAGGGGGTTGATGAAAAACTGTTTTTT. Its protein is CASQGVDEKLFF.

Details on this clone: At the DNA level, this CDR3 is encoded by other sequences in the same sample as well. CDR3 sequence (DNA): TGTGCCAGCAGTGACGAGGGCGATAATTCACCCCTCCACTTT. Protein product: CASSDEGDNSPLHF. V gene TRBV6-4 combines with J gene TRBJ1-6; D remains unclear. V was shortened by 2 bases and J by 5 bases, with 7 bases between the two germline ends. Germline V gene data show CDR1 as MRHNA and CDR2 as SNTAGT. The CDR3 sequence is 14 residues long.

This sequence joins TRBV6-1 and TRBJ2-1; D may be TRBD2 (6 bases). The V end lost 4 bases, the J end lost 0 bases, and 10 bases lay between the germline ends. The length of the CDR3 is 15 residues. Germline CDR1 is MNHNS and CDR2 is SASEGT. The CDR3 sequence is CASSALASSYNEQFF. CDR3 DNA sequence: TGTGCCAGCAGTGCCCTAGCGAGCTCCTACAATGAGCAGTTCTTC.

This chain links TRBV6-5 with TRBJ2-1; D might be TRBD1 (5 bases). V gave up 4 bases and J gave up 0 bases, with 10 bases separating them. The CDR3 is made up of 15 amino acids. Germline V gives CDR1 MNHEY, CDR2 SVGAGI. CDR3 region: CASSFRQLSYNEQFF. CDR3 in DNA: TGTGCCAGCAGTTTCCGACAGCTCTCCTACAATGAGCAGTTCTTC.

This chain connects TRBV5-1 to TRBJ2-5, with D uncertain. This CDR3 is 16 amino acids long. The V and J ends lost 1 base and 3 bases respectively, with 16 bases between them. Germline lookup yields CDR1 SGHRS and CDR2 YFSETQ. CDR3 in DNA: TGCGCCAGCAGCTTGTCCCCCCCGCGATCCGAAGAGACCCAGTACTTC. Amino acids: CASSLSPPRSEETQYF. Filled out from reference TRBV5-1 and TRBJ2-5, the complete variable domain reads KAGVTQTPRYLIKTRGQQVTLSCSPISGHRSVSWYQQTPGQGLQFLFEYFSETQRNKGNFPGRFSGRQFSNSRSEMNVSTLELGDSALYLCASSLSPPRSEETQYFGPGTRLLVL.

V is TRBV5-1 and J is TRBJ2-7; 12 nucleotides line up with TRBD2. J was trimmed by 0 bases and V by 3 bases; bases with no gene match: 4. This CDR3 contains 16 residues. Germline loops: CDR1 SGHRS, CDR2 YFSETQ. This CDR3 reads CASSSSSGGGSYEQYF. In DNA form, the CDR3 reads TGCGCCAGCAGCTCATCTAGCGGGGGGGGCTCCTACGAGCAGTACTTC.

The chain uses TRBV7-2 and TRBJ2-7; 9 bases align to TRBD2. CDR1 and CDR2 from the germline V gene are SGHTA and FQGNSA. This CDR3 region has 15 residues. V gave up 5 bases and J gave up 5 bases; unmatched junction bases: 10. The CDR3 DNA reads as TGTGCCAGCAGCGTCTCCTCCGGGACTAGCCACGAGCAGTACTTC. Translating gives CASSVSSGTSHEQYF.

This chain connects TRBV9 to TRBJ2-3, with D possibly matching TRBD1 (6 bases). Germline V gene lookup returns CDR1 SGDLS and CDR2 YYNGEE. This CDR3 contains 14 residues. Trimming removed 3 bases from V and 5 bases from J, with 13 bases in between. The DNA for the CDR3 is TGTGCCAGCAGCGGACGGACAGCCCAAGATACGCAGTATTTT. Residues: CASSGRTAQDTQYF.

The rearrangement joins TRBV7-2 to TRBJ1-6; tentatively, D is TRBD1 (6 bases). V was pared by 3 bases and J by 8 bases, with 17 bases between. Germline CDR1 SGHTA, CDR2 FQGNSA. The CDR3 is made up of 16 amino acids. The CDR3 DNA sequence: TGTGCCAGCAGCTTCCTTTCGGGGCAGGGGTATTCACCCCTCCACTTT. Its protein product is CASSFLSGQGYSPLHF.

The chain uses TRBV30 and TRBJ1-5, with D possibly being TRBD1 (6 bases). This CDR3 spans 13 amino acids. Deletions cut 4 bases from V and 5 bases from J, with 12 bases between. Germline V gives CDR1 GTSNPN, CDR2 SVGIG (reference sequence). CDR3 in amino acids: CAWNRDIYQPQHF. CDR3 DNA sequence: TGTGCCTGGAACCGGGACATTTATCAGCCCCAGCATTTT.

CDR3 protein: CASSGGHGIYGYTF. In DNA form, the CDR3 reads TGTGCCAGCAGTGGGGGACATGGAATCTATGGCTACACCTTC. This sequence joins TRBV2 and TRBJ1-2; the D gene is possibly TRBD1 (6 bases). V was cut by 4 bases and J by 4 bases, with 13 bases left in between. Germline lookup yields CDR1 SNHLY and CDR2 FYNNEI. CDR3 size: 14 residues.

V usage is TRBV7-2 and J usage is TRBJ2-2, with D possibly matching TRBD2 (5 bases). CDR3 length: 14 amino acids. Trimming removed 1 base at V and 6 bases at J, with 9 bases between. CDR1 and CDR2 (germline): SGHTA, FQGNSA. The CDR3 DNA reads TGTGCCAGCAGCTTAGTGAGGGTGGCCGGGGAGCTGTTTTTT. Protein product: CASSLVRVAGELFF.

This clone has only a few counts. DNA for the CDR3: TGCGCCAGCAGCTTCGGAGAAAGCTCCTATAATTCACCCCTCCACTTT. Protein: CASSFGESSYNSPLHF. The chain carries TRBV5-1 and TRBJ1-6; D is undetermined. The V and J ends lost 2 bases and 0 bases respectively, with 9 bases between them. The CDR3 extends over 16 amino acids. Germline lookup yields CDR1 SGHRS and CDR2 YFSETQ. The complete variable domain, with remaining parts taken from reference TRBV5-1 and TRBJ1-6, reads KAGVTQTPRYLIKTRGQQVTLSCSPISGHRSVSWYQQTPGQGLQFLFEYFSETQRNKGNFPGRFSGRQFSNSRSEMNVSTLELGDSALYLCASSFGESSYNSPLHFGNGTRLTVT.